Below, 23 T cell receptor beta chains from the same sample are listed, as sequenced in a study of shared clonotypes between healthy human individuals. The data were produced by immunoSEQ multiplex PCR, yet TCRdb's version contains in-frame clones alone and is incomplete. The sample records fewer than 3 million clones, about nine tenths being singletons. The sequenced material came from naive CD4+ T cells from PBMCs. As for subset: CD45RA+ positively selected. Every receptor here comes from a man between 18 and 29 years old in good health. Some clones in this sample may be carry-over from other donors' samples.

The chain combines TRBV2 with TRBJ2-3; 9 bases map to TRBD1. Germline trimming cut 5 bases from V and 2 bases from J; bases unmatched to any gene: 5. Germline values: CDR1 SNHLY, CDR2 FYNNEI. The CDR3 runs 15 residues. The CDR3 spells CASSLRQGVTDTQYF. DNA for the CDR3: TGTGCCAGCAGTCTCAGACAGGGGGTCACAGATACGCAGTATTTT.

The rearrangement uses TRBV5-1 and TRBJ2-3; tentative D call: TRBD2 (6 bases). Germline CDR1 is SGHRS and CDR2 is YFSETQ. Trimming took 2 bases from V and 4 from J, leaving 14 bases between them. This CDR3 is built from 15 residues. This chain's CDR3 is CASSFRGTAADTQYF. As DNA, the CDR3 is TGCGCCAGCAGCTTCCGGGGGACCGCCGCAGATACGCAGTATTTT. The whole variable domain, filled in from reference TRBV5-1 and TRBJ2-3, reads KAGVTQTPRYLIKTRGQQVTLSCSPISGHRSVSWYQQTPGQGLQFLFEYFSETQRNKGNFPGRFSGRQFSNSRSEMNVSTLELGDSALYLCASSFRGTAADTQYFGPGTRLTVL.

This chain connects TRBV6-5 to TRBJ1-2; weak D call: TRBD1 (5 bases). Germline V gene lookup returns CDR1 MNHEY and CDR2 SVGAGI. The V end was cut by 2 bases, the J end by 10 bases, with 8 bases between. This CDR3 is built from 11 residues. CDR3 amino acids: CASSYGGYYTF. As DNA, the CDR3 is TGTGCCAGCAGTTACGGGGGGTACTACACCTTC.

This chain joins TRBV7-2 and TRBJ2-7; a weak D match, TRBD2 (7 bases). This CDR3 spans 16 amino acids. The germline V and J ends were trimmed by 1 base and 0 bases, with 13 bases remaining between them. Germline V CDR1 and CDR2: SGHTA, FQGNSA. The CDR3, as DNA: TGTGCCAGCAGCTTAGGGGGGGGCAGGTTCTCCTACGAGCAGTACTTC. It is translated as CASSLGGGRFSYEQYF.

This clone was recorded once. The CDR3 DNA sequence: TGTGCCAGCAGCACTCTCCCGGGGACTGGGGGAGGAAACATTCAGTACTTC. This gives the protein CASSTLPGTGGGNIQYF. The J gene is TRBJ2-4, the V gene TRBV7-9; tentative D call: TRBD2 (6 bases). Germline V gene data show CDR1 as SEHNR and CDR2 as FQNEAQ (reference sequence). V was shortened by 5 bases and J by 6 bases, with 23 bases between the two germline ends. The CDR3 runs 17 residues.

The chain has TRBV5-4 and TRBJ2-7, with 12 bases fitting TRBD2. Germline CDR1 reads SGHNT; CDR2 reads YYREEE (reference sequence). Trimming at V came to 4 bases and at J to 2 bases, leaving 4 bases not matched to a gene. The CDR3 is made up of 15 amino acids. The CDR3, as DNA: TGTGCCAGCAGCATCGGACTAGCGGGAACCTACGAGCAGTACTTC. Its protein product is CASSIGLAGTYEQYF.

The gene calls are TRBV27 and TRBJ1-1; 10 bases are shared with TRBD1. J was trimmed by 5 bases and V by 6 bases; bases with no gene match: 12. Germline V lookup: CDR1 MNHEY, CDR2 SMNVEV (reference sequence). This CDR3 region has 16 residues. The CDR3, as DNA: TGTGCCAGCAGCTTTCGACCGGGACAGGGGCGGACTGAAGCTTTCTTT. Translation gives CASSFRPGQGRTEAFF.

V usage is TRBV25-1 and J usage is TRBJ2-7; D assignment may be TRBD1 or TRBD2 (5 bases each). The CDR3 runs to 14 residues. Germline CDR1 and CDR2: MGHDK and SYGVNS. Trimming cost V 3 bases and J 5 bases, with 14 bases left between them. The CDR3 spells CASSDGIRGDEQYF. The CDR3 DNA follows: TGTGCCAGCAGTGACGGGATAAGGGGAGACGAGCAGTACTTC.

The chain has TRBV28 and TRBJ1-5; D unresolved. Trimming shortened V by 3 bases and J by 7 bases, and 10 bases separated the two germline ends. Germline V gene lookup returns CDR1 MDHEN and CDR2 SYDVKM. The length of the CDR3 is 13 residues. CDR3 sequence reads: CASSFRVQQPQHF. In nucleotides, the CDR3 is TGTGCCAGCAGTTTTAGGGTCCAACAGCCCCAGCATTTT.

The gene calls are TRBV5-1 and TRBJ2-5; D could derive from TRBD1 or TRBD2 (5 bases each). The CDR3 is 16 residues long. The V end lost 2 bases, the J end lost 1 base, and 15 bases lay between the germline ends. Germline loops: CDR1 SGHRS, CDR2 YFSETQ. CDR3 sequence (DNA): TGCGCCAGCAGCTTTGGGACCCTAGGTACCCAAGAGACCCAGTACTTC. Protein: CASSFGTLGTQETQYF.

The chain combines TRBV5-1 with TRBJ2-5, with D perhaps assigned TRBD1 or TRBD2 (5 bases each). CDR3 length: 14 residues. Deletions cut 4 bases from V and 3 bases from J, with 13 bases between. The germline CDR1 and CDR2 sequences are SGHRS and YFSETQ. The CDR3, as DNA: TGCGCCAGCAGCCCCACCGGGGCAAAAGAGACCCAGTACTTC. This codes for CASSPTGAKETQYF.

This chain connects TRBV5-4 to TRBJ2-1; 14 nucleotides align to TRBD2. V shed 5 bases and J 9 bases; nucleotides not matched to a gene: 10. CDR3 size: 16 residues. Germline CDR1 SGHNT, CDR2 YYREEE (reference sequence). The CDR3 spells CASRAGTSGSSGEQFF. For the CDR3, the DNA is TGTGCCAGCAGAGCCGGGACTAGCGGGAGTTCAGGTGAGCAGTTCTTC.

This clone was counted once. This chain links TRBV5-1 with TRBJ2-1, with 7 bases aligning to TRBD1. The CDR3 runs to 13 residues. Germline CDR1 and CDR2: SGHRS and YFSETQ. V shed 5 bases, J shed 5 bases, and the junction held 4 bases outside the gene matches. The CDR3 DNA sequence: TGCGCCAGCAGGCAGGGACAGAACAATGAGCAGTTCTTC. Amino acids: CASRQGQNNEQFF.

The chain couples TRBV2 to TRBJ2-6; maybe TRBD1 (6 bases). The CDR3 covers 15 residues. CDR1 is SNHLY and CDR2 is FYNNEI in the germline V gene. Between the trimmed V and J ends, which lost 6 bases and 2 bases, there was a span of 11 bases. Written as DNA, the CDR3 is TGTGCCAGCAGCCACTACAGGGCTGGGGCCAACGTCCTGACTTTC. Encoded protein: CASSHYRAGANVLTF.

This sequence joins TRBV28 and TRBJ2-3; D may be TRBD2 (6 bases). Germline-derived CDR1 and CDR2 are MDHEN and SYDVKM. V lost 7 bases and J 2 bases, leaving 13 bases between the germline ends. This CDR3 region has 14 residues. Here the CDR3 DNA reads TGTGCCAGCACCATAGGACTAACCACAGATACGCAGTATTTT. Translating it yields CASTIGLTTDTQYF.

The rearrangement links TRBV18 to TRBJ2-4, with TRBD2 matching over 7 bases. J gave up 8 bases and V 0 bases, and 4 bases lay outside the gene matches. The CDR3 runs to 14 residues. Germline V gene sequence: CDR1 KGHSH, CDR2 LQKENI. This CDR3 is CASSPPGLRDIQYF. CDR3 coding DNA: TGTGCCAGCTCACCACCGGGACTAAGGGACATTCAGTACTTC.

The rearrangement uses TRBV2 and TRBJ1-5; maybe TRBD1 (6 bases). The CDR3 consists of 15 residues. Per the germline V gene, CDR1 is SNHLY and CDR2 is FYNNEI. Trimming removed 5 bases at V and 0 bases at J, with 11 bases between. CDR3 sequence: CASSPEQGSNQPQHF. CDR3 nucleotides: TGTGCCAGCAGTCCAGAACAGGGTAGCAATCAGCCCCAGCATTTT.

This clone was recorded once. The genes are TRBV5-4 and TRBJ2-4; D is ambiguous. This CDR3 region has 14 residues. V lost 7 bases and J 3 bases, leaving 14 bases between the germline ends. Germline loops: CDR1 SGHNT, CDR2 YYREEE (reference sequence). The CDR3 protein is CASGLLTDKNIQYF. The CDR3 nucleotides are TGTGCCAGCGGGTTACTGACTGACAAAAACATTCAGTACTTC.

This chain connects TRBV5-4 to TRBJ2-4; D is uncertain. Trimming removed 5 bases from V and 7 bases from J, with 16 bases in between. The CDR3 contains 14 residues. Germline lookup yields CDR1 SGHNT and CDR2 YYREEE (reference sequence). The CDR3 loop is CASSMSSARNIQYF. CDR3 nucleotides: TGTGCCAGCAGTATGAGTTCAGCTCGGAACATTCAGTACTTC.

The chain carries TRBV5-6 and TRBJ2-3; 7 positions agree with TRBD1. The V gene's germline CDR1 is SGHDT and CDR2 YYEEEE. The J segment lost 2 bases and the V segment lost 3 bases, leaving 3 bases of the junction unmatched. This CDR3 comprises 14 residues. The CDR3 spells CASSWGQPTDTQYF. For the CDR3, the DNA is TGTGCCAGCAGCTGGGGACAGCCCACAGATACGCAGTATTTT.

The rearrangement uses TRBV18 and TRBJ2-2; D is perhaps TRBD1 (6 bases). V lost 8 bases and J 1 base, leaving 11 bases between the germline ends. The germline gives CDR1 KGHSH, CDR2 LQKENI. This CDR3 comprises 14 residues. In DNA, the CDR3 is TGTGCCAGCGCCGAACAGGGGAACACCGGGGAGCTGTTTTTT. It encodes CASAEQGNTGELFF.

The CDR3 is CASSPQDRGGYTF. As DNA, the CDR3 is TGTGCCAGCAGTCCCCAGGATCGGGGTGGCTACACCTTC. The chain combines TRBV27 with TRBJ1-2; D is unclear. The ends were cut back, 5 bases at V and 7 bases at J, with 14 bases in the middle. Germline V gene data show CDR1 as MNHEY and CDR2 as SMNVEV (reference sequence). The CDR3 is 13 amino acids.

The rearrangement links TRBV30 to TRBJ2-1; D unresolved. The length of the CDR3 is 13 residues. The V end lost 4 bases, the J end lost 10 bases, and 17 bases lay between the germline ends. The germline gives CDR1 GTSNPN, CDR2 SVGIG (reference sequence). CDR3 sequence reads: CAWTPPGRLEQFF. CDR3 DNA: TGTGCCTGGACCCCCCCAGGCAGGTTGGAGCAGTTCTTC.